These 3 T cell receptor beta chains were sequenced from one sample in a study of blood T cell repertoires in COVID-19. The protocol was immunoSEQ multiplex PCR, while the TCRdb copy is restricted to in-frame clones and leaves out a portion. The table records about 130,000 clones, about 84% of them present only once. The sequenced sample consisted of peripheral blood. These receptor sequences come from a human donor in a cohort sampled during active COVID-19.

The chain couples TRBV7-9 to TRBJ2-1, with D possibly matching TRBD2 (6 bases). This CDR3 spans 14 amino acids. Germline V gene sequence: CDR1 SEHNR, CDR2 FQNEAQ (reference sequence). The ends were cut back, 8 bases at V and 11 bases at J, with 22 bases in the middle. In DNA, the CDR3 is TGTGCCAGCTGCCCAGGTCTGGCGGGAATTCAGCAGTTCTTC. Protein: CASCPGLAGIQQFF.

The chain employs TRBV19 and TRBJ2-5; D gene unclear. The germline CDR1 and CDR2 sequences are LNHDA and SQIVND (reference sequence). The V end lost 3 bases, the J end lost 2 bases, and 7 bases lay between the germline ends. CDR3 size: 13 residues. This CDR3 is CASSIYGQETQYF. In DNA, the CDR3 is TGTGCCAGTAGTATTTACGGGCAAGAGACCCAGTACTTC. The variable domain in full, with the rest retrieved from reference TRBV19 and TRBJ2-5, is DGGITQSPKYLFRKEGQNVTLSCEQNLNHDAMYWYRQDPGQGLRLIYYSQIVNDFQKGDIAEGYSVSREKKESFPLTVTSAQKNPTAFYLCASSIYGQETQYFGPGTRLLVL.

This chain links TRBV6-2 or TRBV6-3 with TRBJ1-2; unclear D gene. The ends were cut back, 2 bases at V and 3 bases at J, with 7 bases in the middle. The CDR3 totals 13 residues. Germline CDR1 is MNHEY and CDR2 is SVGEGT. The CDR3 DNA reads as TGTGCCAGCAGTTACGAGGCGGACTATGGCTACACCTTC. Its protein is CASSYEADYGYTF.